The 12 T cell receptor beta chains below were found in one sample sequenced in a study of CD8+ T cells in alopecia areata. The treatment: oral pan-JAK inhibitor, 5-10 mg twice daily. Extraction of RNA preceded its reverse transcription into cDNA, which served as the sequencing template. Assay: immunoSEQ multiplex PCR; the TCRdb copy retains only in-frame clones and omits some. The repertoire consists of 90,000 to 150,000 clones, with more than 40% occurring once and the leading ten covering around 0.46%. Sequenced here: CD4+ T cells sorted from blood, sampled at week 4, from a patient treated with tofacitinib. Receptor source: a human donor with alopecia areata.

The chain links TRBV6-5 to TRBJ1-2; no clear D gene. CDR3 length: 15 amino acids. Trimming stripped 0 bases from V and 10 bases from J, with 18 bases between. Germline CDR1 and CDR2: MNHEY and SVGAGI. CDR3 bases: TGTGCCAGCAGTTACTCTCTTGGACGGGGTTACTTCTACACCTTC. Protein sequence: CASSYSLGRGYFYTF.

This rearrangement joins TRBV27 to TRBJ2-7; D is tentatively TRBD1 or TRBD2 (5 bases each). The germline V gene encodes CDR1 MNHEY and CDR2 SMNVEV (reference sequence). This CDR3 spans 15 amino acids. V was cut by 3 bases and J by 5 bases, with 17 bases left in between. CDR3 DNA sequence: TGTGCCAGCAGTTTCGGCTTTCACCGGGGCGACGAGCAGTACTTC. This codes for CASSFGFHRGDEQYF.

This clone occurred a few times. The rearrangement links TRBV4-1 to TRBJ1-2, with TRBD1 identical over 11 bases. This CDR3 is 14 amino acids long. The V segment lost 4 bases and the J segment 6 bases; nucleotides outside the gene matches: 4. Germline CDR1 MGHRA, CDR2 YSYEKL. CDR3 amino acids: CASSLRTGGHGYTF. In DNA form, the CDR3 reads TGCGCCAGCAGCCTTCGGACAGGGGGCCATGGCTACACCTTC.

Only a few counts were recorded for this clone. J is TRBJ1-4 and V is TRBV6-5; 7 nucleotides agree with TRBD1. Germline-derived CDR1 and CDR2 are MNHEY and SVGAGI. V gave up 5 bases and J gave up 7 bases; unmatched junction bases: 7. This CDR3 has 14 amino acids. The CDR3 region is CASSVTGISEKLFF. In nucleotides, the CDR3 is TGTGCCAGCAGTGTGACAGGGATCAGTGAAAAACTGTTTTTT.

The chain has TRBV29-1 and TRBJ2-6, with 9 bases that match TRBD1. Germline V gene lookup returns CDR1 SQVTM and CDR2 ANQGSEA. The CDR3 runs to 16 residues. V lost 5 bases to trimming and J lost 1 base; unmatched junction nucleotides: 6. The CDR3 loop reads CSVRPGQGSGANVLTF. The CDR3 coding sequence is TGCAGCGTTCGGCCGGGACAGGGTTCTGGGGCCAACGTCCTGACTTTC.

This clone is a singleton in its sample. The chain uses TRBV29-1 and TRBJ1-3; D ambiguous. Trimming pared 6 bases from V and 0 bases from J, leaving 9 bases between. The CDR3 has 13 amino acids. The germline CDR1 and CDR2 sequences are SQVTM and ANQGSEA. The chain's CDR3 is CSVAGVSGNTIYF. DNA for the CDR3: TGCAGCGTCGCTGGTGTCTCTGGAAACACCATATATTTT. The full variable domain, its missing parts supplied by reference TRBV29-1 and TRBJ1-3, is SAVISQKPSRDICQRGTSLTIQCQVDSQVTMMFWYRQQPGQSLTLIATANQGSEATYESGFVIDKFPISRPNLTFSTLTVSNMSPEDSSIYLCSVAGVSGNTIYFGEGSWLTVV.

This CDR3 is CASSFDSTDTQYF. The CDR3 DNA sequence: TGTGCCAGCAGTTTCGACAGCACAGATACGCAGTATTTT. This chain connects TRBV2 to TRBJ2-3; no firm D call. This CDR3 is built from 13 residues. V shed 5 bases and J shed 0 bases, with 6 bases lying between them. Germline V gene lookup returns CDR1 SNHLY and CDR2 FYNNEI.

This clone was seen only a few times. The V and J genes are TRBV29-1 and TRBJ2-7; the match to TRBD1 covers 9 bases. Germline CDR1 is SQVTM and CDR2 is ANQGSEA. The CDR3 has 14 residues. After removal of 6 bases from V and 0 bases from J, the junction contained 6 bases not matched to a gene. This chain's CDR3 is CSVKLQGASYEQYF. CDR3 DNA: TGCAGCGTCAAACTACAGGGGGCCTCCTACGAGCAGTACTTC.

The chain uses TRBV30 and TRBJ1-5; TRBD1 is a possible D gene (5 bases). This CDR3 has 12 amino acids. Germline CDR1 is GTSNPN and CDR2 is SVGIG (reference sequence). Trimming pared 2 bases from V and 6 bases from J, leaving 8 bases between. CDR3 nucleotide sequence: TGTGCCTGGAGTTTAGGGGCTCAGCCCCAGCATTTT. Protein sequence: CAWSLGAQPQHF. The full variable domain, completed using reference TRBV30 and TRBJ1-5, is SQTIHQWPATLVQPVGSPLSLECTVEGTSNPNLYWYRQAAGRGLQLLFYSVGIGQISSEVPQNLSASRPQDRQFILSSKKLLLSDSGFYLCAWSLGAQPQHFGDGTRLSIL.

This clone occurred once. The CDR3 reads CASSLGVSTDTQYF. The DNA for the CDR3 is TGTGCCAGCAGCTTAGGTGTCAGCACAGATACGCAGTATTTT. The chain is built from TRBV7-8 and TRBJ2-3, with unresolved D. The ends were cut back, 1 base at V and 0 bases at J, with 5 bases in the middle. Per germline, CDR1 SGHVS and CDR2 FQNEAQ. The CDR3 extends over 14 amino acids.

V and J are TRBV30 and TRBJ2-4; 7 bases line up with TRBD1. Germline CDR1 reads GTSNPN; CDR2 reads SVGIG (reference sequence). V shed 4 bases, J shed 0 bases, and the junction held 3 bases outside the gene matches. This CDR3 region has 14 residues. CDR3 bases: TGTGCCTGGAACAGGGGCTTAGCCAAAAACATTCAGTACTTC. The encoded protein is CAWNRGLAKNIQYF.

The chain uses TRBV29-1 and TRBJ1-5; possible D gene TRBD1, 5 bases. CDR3 length equals 13 residues. Trimming left V 7 bases short and J 7 bases short, with 17 bases between. Germline V gives CDR1 SQVTM, CDR2 ANQGSEA. CDR3 coding DNA: TGCAGCGCTGGTTCGGGGCTCGCCCAGCCCCAGCATTTT. Translating gives CSAGSGLAQPQHF. Variable domain in full (rest from reference TRBV29-1 and TRBJ1-5): SAVISQKPSRDICQRGTSLTIQCQVDSQVTMMFWYRQQPGQSLTLIATANQGSEATYESGFVIDKFPISRPNLTFSTLTVSNMSPEDSSIYLCSAGSGLAQPQHFGDGTRLSIL.